These 5 T cell receptor beta chains were all obtained from the same sample, sequenced in a study of somatic mutations in cytotoxic T cells in rheumatoid arthritis. Data came from immunoSEQ multiplex PCR; TCRdb stores just in-frame clones and leaves some out. The table records around 15,000 clones, 60% to 80% of them present only once. The source material was CD8+ T cells sorted from blood. These receptor sequences come from an adult with rheumatoid arthritis.

Only one count was recorded for this clone. The chain combines TRBV5-4 with TRBJ1-2; weak D call: TRBD1 (6 bases). The germline V gene has CDR1 SGHNT and CDR2 YYREEE (reference sequence). There are 12 residues in the CDR3. With 2 bases removed from V and 7 bases from J, the gap between germline ends came to 9 bases. The CDR3 here is CASSFGGTGYTF. The CDR3 DNA follows: TGTGCCAGCAGCTTCGGGGGCACTGGCTACACCTTC.

V gene TRBV29-1 combines with J gene TRBJ1-1; D is perhaps TRBD1 (6 bases). The CDR3 totals 15 residues. Germline lookup yields CDR1 SQVTM and CDR2 ANQGSEA. With 3 bases removed from V and 0 bases from J, the gap between germline ends came to 14 bases. The CDR3, as DNA: TGCAGCGTTGAGGCCTGGACAGATATGAACACTGAAGCTTTCTTT. Amino acid sequence: CSVEAWTDMNTEAFF.

J is TRBJ1-1 and V is TRBV19, with D possibly TRBD1 on 6 matching bases. There are 14 residues in the CDR3. Germline V gene sequence: CDR1 LNHDA, CDR2 SQIVND (reference sequence). Trimming stripped 4 bases from V and 7 bases from J, with 16 bases between. In nucleotides, the CDR3 is TGTGCCAGTAGTAGACAGGACGTGGACTATGAAGCTTTCTTT. Protein sequence: CASSRQDVDYEAFF. Drawing the rest from reference TRBV19 and TRBJ1-1, the complete variable domain is DGGITQSPKYLFRKEGQNVTLSCEQNLNHDAMYWYRQDPGQGLRLIYYSQIVNDFQKGDIAEGYSVSREKKESFPLTVTSAQKNPTAFYLCASSRQDVDYEAFFGQGTRLTVV.

V is TRBV19 and J is TRBJ2-7; no clear D. V was clipped by 4 bases and J by 3 bases, with 4 bases between them. In germline, CDR1 is LNHDA, CDR2 SQIVND (reference sequence). The length of the CDR3 is 11 residues. This CDR3 is CASSNHYEQYF. The CDR3 DNA sequence: TGTGCCAGTAGTAACCACTACGAGCAGTACTTC.

The V and J genes are TRBV6-5 and TRBJ2-1, with a possible D match to TRBD1 (7 bases). The ends were cut back, 2 bases at V and 12 bases at J, with 14 bases in the middle. Per the germline V gene, CDR1 is MNHEY and CDR2 is SVGAGI. This CDR3 comprises 13 residues. CDR3 sequence reads: CASSYTQGRGQFF. The CDR3 nucleotides read TGTGCCAGCAGTTACACACAGGGGCGGGGGCAGTTCTTC.